One and the same sample provided the 28 T cell receptor beta chains below, sequenced in a study of human versus mouse CDR3 diversity and MHC coevolution. Repertoires were generated with immunoSEQ multiplex PCR, while TCRdb's copy carries only in-frame clones and drops some. The sample has about 60,000 clones; around 94% are singletons. The sequencing sample was made of naive CD4+ T cells from blood. Subset denoted: CD45RO-negative CD62L-positive naive CD4 T cells. The receptors derive from a person between 60 and 70 years old in good health.

The chain links TRBV11-3 to TRBJ2-5, with D perhaps TRBD1 (5 bases). This CDR3 is 15 amino acids long. The V and J ends lost 4 bases and 2 bases respectively, with 14 bases between them. Germline V CDR1 and CDR2: SGHNT, YENEEA. In DNA form, the CDR3 reads TGTGCCAGCAGCTCAAGACAGACGCGACAAGAGACCCAGTACTTC. Translated: CASSSRQTRQETQYF.

The gene calls are TRBV9 and TRBJ2-5; 7 bases are a match to TRBD1. This CDR3 is 14 amino acids long. Germline CDR1 reads SGDLS; CDR2 reads YYNGEE. Trimming cost V 4 bases and J 4 bases; bases outside gene matches: 7. The CDR3 DNA is TGTGCCAGCAGCTACGGGACAGTTCGAGAGACCCAGTACTTC. Translation gives CASSYGTVRETQYF.

The chain has TRBV5-4 and TRBJ2-3; D possibly corresponds to TRBD1 (6 bases). The CDR3 spans 16 residues. Per germline, CDR1 SGHNT and CDR2 YYREEE (reference sequence). V was pared by 1 base and J by 2 bases, with 14 bases between. The CDR3 region is CASSLLGGSYTDTQYF. The CDR3 nucleotides read TGTGCCAGCAGCTTGTTAGGGGGATCTTACACAGATACGCAGTATTTT.

This chain joins TRBV18 and TRBJ1-3; possibly TRBD1 for D (5 bases). This CDR3 region has 15 residues. CDR1 is KGHSH, CDR2 LQKENI, per germline. Trimming left V 3 bases short and J 2 bases short, with 11 bases between. CDR3 in amino acids: CASSPEGPPGNTIYF. The CDR3 DNA reads TGTGCCAGCTCACCGGAGGGACCCCCTGGAAACACCATATATTTT. The complete variable domain, with remaining parts taken from reference TRBV18 and TRBJ1-3, reads NAGVMQNPRHLVRRRGQEARLRCSPMKGHSHVYWYRQLPEEGLKFMVYLQKENIIDESGMPKERFSAEFPKEGPSILRIQQVVRGDSAAYFCASSPEGPPGNTIYFGEGSWLTVV.

The J gene is TRBJ1-3, the V gene TRBV7-9; D remains ambiguous. Trimming removed 5 bases from V and 2 bases from J, with 13 bases in between. CDR3 length: 15 residues. Germline CDR1 and CDR2: SEHNR and FQNEAQ (reference sequence). CDR3 bases: TGTGCCAGCAGCCCCCTCGAGGTTACTGGAAACACCATATATTTT. Encoded protein: CASSPLEVTGNTIYF.

The J gene is TRBJ2-7, the V gene TRBV6-1, with D possibly being TRBD1 (5 bases). The V end lost 7 bases, the J end lost 2 bases, and 6 bases lay between the germline ends. Germline CDR1 MNHNS, CDR2 SASEGT. This CDR3 region has 11 residues. In DNA, the CDR3 is TGTGCCAGCACAGGGACCTACGAGCAGTACTTC. Translated: CASTGTYEQYF.

The chain employs TRBV7-2 and TRBJ2-1; a weak D match, TRBD2 (5 bases). CDR1 SGHTA and CDR2 FQGNSA come from the germline V gene. V was cut by 1 base and J by 5 bases, with 9 bases left in between. This CDR3 contains 14 residues. The CDR3 loop reads CASSLGLANNEQFF. The CDR3 bases are TGTGCCAGCAGCTTAGGCCTAGCCAACAATGAGCAGTTCTTC.

The CDR3 protein is CASSQELLAGGQSFTDTQYF. In DNA, the CDR3 is TGTGCCAGCAGCCAAGAGTTACTAGCGGGAGGACAGTCTTTCACAGATACGCAGTATTTT. The rearrangement links TRBV4-2 to TRBJ2-3, with 12 bases identical to TRBD2. The CDR3 runs 20 residues. V trimming: 0 bases; J trimming: 2 bases; junction bases outside the gene matches: 12. Looked up from germline, CDR1 is LGHNA and CDR2 is YNFKEQ.

This chain joins TRBV6-6 and TRBJ1-1; D perhaps matches TRBD1 (5 bases). The CDR3 is 13 amino acids. V lost 8 bases to trimming and J lost 3 bases, with 13 bases between them. Germline V gene lookup returns CDR1 MNHNY and CDR2 SVGAGI (reference sequence). In nucleotides, the CDR3 is TGTGCCAGCTGCCCGGAGGGACACACTGAAGCTTTCTTT. It encodes CASCPEGHTEAFF.

This clone showed up just once. The chain links TRBV6-5 to TRBJ2-5, with 8 bases matching TRBD2. The assigned J gene may be wrong: the sequence end matches TRBJ2-7 better. The CDR3 extends over 15 amino acids. Germline lookup yields CDR1 MNHEY and CDR2 SVGAGI. In DNA form, the CDR3 reads TGTGCCAGCAGTCTCTGGACTAGCCGGTCCCACGAGCAGTACTTC. It yields the protein CASSLWTSRSHEQYF.

This rearrangement joins TRBV6-4 to TRBJ2-1; 8 bases are a match to TRBD2. Germline V lookup: CDR1 MRHNA, CDR2 SNTAGT. Losses at the gene ends were 6 bases for V and 1 base for J; bases not matched to a gene: 8. There are 16 residues in the CDR3. In DNA, the CDR3 is TGTGCCAGCAGGCGGGAGGAAGTAGTATCCTACAATGAGCAGTTCTTC. Protein sequence: CASRREEVVSYNEQFF.

The CDR3 region is CISPRGGAKNIQYF. CDR3 coding DNA: TGCATCTCCCCGAGGGGGGGGGCCAAAAACATTCAGTACTTC. The V and J genes are TRBV29-1 and TRBJ2-4; maybe TRBD2 (7 bases). Germline V CDR1 and CDR2: SQVTM, ANQGSEA. The CDR3 has 14 amino acids.

The genes are TRBV5-1 and TRBJ1-6; TRBD1 agrees at 10 bases. The CDR3 contains 16 residues. Germline lookup yields CDR1 SGHRS and CDR2 YFSETQ. V was pared by 4 bases and J by 6 bases, with 7 bases of the junction left unmatched. The CDR3 DNA reads as TGCGCCAGCAGCCGCAGCGGGACAGGGGCTAATTCACCCCTCCACTTT. Protein sequence: CASSRSGTGANSPLHF.

Here the CDR3 DNA reads TGTGCCAGTAGTGGGACTCGCAGCGGGAAGGGATACAATGAGCAGTTCTTC. This translates into CASSGTRSGKGYNEQFF. The J gene is TRBJ2-1, the V gene TRBV19, with 7 bases lining up with TRBD2. CDR1 LNHDA and CDR2 SQIVND come from the germline V gene (reference sequence). The V and J ends lost 5 bases and 4 bases, in that order; junction bases with no gene match: 14. This CDR3 spans 17 amino acids.

This chain connects TRBV5-1 to TRBJ1-1; the D gene is possibly TRBD1 (6 bases). The CDR3 sequence is 14 residues long. V was shortened by 0 bases and J by 1 base, with 7 bases between the two germline ends. CDR1 and CDR2 (germline): SGHRS, YFSETQ. The CDR3 region has the DNA TGCGCCAGCAGCTTGGGACAGGAGAACACTGAAGCTTTCTTT. It is translated as CASSLGQENTEAFF. The variable domain in full, with the rest retrieved from reference TRBV5-1 and TRBJ1-1, is KAGVTQTPRYLIKTRGQQVTLSCSPISGHRSVSWYQQTPGQGLQFLFEYFSETQRNKGNFPGRFSGRQFSNSRSEMNVSTLELGDSALYLCASSLGQENTEAFFGQGTRLTVV.

The chain employs TRBV21-1 and TRBJ2-2; the D call in the table, TRBD2, was not verified against the DNA. TRBV21-1 represents a pseudogene. The CDR3 sequence is 16 residues long. CDR3 coding DNA: TGTGCCAGCAGCTGTATGGGGGGGACGAACACCGGGGAGCTGTTTTTT. Its translation: CASSCMGGTNTGELFF.

V and J are TRBV7-3 and TRBJ1-1, with 7 nucleotides matching TRBD1. Looked up from germline, CDR1 is SGHTA and CDR2 is FQGTGA. This CDR3 contains 14 residues. The V gene end was trimmed by 5 bases and the J gene end by 1 base; junction bases not matched to a gene: 4. The CDR3 sequence is CASSLTGENTEAFF. CDR3 nucleotide sequence: TGTGCCAGCAGCCTTACAGGGGAGAACACTGAAGCTTTCTTT.

V usage is TRBV6-5 and J usage is TRBJ2-2; TRBD1 agrees at 7 bases. The junction had 7 bases not matched to a gene; V was cut back by 4 bases and J by 2 bases. The CDR3 is 16 amino acids. CDR1 is MNHEY and CDR2 is SVGAGI in the germline V gene. CDR3 nucleotides: TGTGCCAGCAGTTTAAACAGGGGACCCAACACCGGGGAGCTGTTTTTT. The encoded protein is CASSLNRGPNTGELFF.

The rearrangement joins TRBV28 to TRBJ2-3; 7 nucleotides agree with TRBD2. In germline, CDR1 is MDHEN, CDR2 SYDVKM. Trimming at V came to 5 bases and at J to 0 bases, leaving 8 bases not matched to a gene. The CDR3 extends over 16 amino acids. The CDR3 loop reads CASSPRASGSTDTQYF. CDR3 bases: TGTGCCAGCAGTCCCCGGGCTAGCGGAAGCACAGATACGCAGTATTTT.

The rearrangement joins TRBV5-8 to TRBJ1-5, with no clear D. CDR3 size: 13 residues. The germline V and J ends were trimmed by 3 bases and 6 bases, with 10 bases remaining between them. Per germline, CDR1 SGHTS and CDR2 YDEGEE. The CDR3 sequence: CASSSEFAQPQHF. CDR3 nucleotides: TGTGCCAGCAGCTCGGAGTTTGCTCAGCCCCAGCATTTT. The whole variable domain, filled in from reference TRBV5-8 and TRBJ1-5, reads EAGVTQSPTHLIKTRGQQATLRCSPISGHTSVYWYQQALGLGLQFLLWYDEGEERNRGNFPPRFSGRQFPNYSSELNVNALELEDSALYLCASSSEFAQPQHFGDGTRLSIL.

This chain joins TRBV5-4 and TRBJ2-7, with 10 bases identical to TRBD2. The ends lost 7 bases at V and 4 bases at J; junction bases unmatched: 14. This CDR3 is built from 16 residues. Per the germline V gene, CDR1 is SGHNT and CDR2 is YYREEE (reference sequence). The CDR3 reads CASHQGAGGGWYEQYF. For the CDR3, the DNA is TGTGCCAGCCACCAGGGAGCGGGAGGGGGATGGTACGAGCAGTACTTC.

The gene calls are TRBV5-8 and TRBJ2-3; no clear D. Germline V gene sequence: CDR1 SGHTS, CDR2 YDEGEE. This CDR3 comprises 13 residues. V lost 0 bases to trimming and J lost 1 base, with 3 bases between them. The CDR3 coding sequence is TGTGCCAGCAGCTTGGCGGGCACAGATACGCAGTATTTT. Encoded protein: CASSLAGTDTQYF.

The chain links TRBV10-1 to TRBJ2-7, with D unresolved. This CDR3 has 14 residues. Germline V gene sequence: CDR1 WNHNN, CDR2 SYGVQD (reference sequence). Trimming removed 2 bases from V and 7 bases from J, with 15 bases in between. Here the CDR3 DNA reads TGCGCCAGCAGTGAGGGATCCTGGCCCAGGGAGCAGTACTTC. Translation gives CASSEGSWPREQYF.

This sequence joins TRBV6-6 and TRBJ2-1; possibly TRBD2 for D (6 bases). V was pared by 7 bases and J by 8 bases, with 18 bases between. Germline V gives CDR1 MNHNY, CDR2 SVGAGI (reference sequence). This CDR3 spans 14 amino acids. The CDR3, as DNA: TGTGCCAGCAAAGGGGACTTTTTCAGCGATGAGCAGTTCTTC. Amino acid sequence: CASKGDFFSDEQFF.

V usage is TRBV5-3 and J usage is TRBJ1-1, with 10 bases aligning to TRBD1. TRBV5-3 is noted as an ORF with a role that remains uncertain. V shed 8 bases and J 3 bases; nucleotides not matched to a gene: 4. This CDR3 has 13 residues. The CDR3 sequence is CARRTGGYTEAFF. Here the CDR3 DNA reads TGTGCCAGGCGGACAGGGGGTTACACTGAAGCTTTCTTT.

The rearrangement uses TRBV7-3 and TRBJ2-3, with 13 nucleotides matching TRBD2. CDR3 length equals 19 residues. Germline V lookup: CDR1 SGHTA, CDR2 FQGTGA. J gave up 2 bases and V 5 bases, and 13 bases lay outside the gene matches. In nucleotides, the CDR3 is TGTGCCAGCAGCAAGACTAGCGGGAGGTCCTCGGGGATCACAGATACGCAGTATTTT. Translation gives CASSKTSGRSSGITDTQYF. The whole variable domain, remainder taken from reference TRBV7-3 and TRBJ2-3, is GAGVSQTPSNKVTEKGKYVELRCDPISGHTALYWYRQSLGQGPEFLIYFQGTGAADDSGLPNDRFFAVRPEGSVSTLKIQRTERGDSAVYLCASSKTSGRSSGITDTQYFGPGTRLTVL.

The CDR3 protein is CATSRQVTIYEQYF. The CDR3 nucleotides read TGTGCCACCAGCAGGCAGGTGACGATCTACGAGCAGTACTTC. The J gene is TRBJ2-7, the V gene TRBV15; no reliable D call. Trimming left V 3 bases short and J 3 bases short, with 12 bases between. In germline, CDR1 is LNHNV, CDR2 YYDKDF (reference sequence). The CDR3 extends over 14 amino acids.

This clone was seen a handful of times. This chain uses TRBV10-3 with TRBJ2-2, with a possible D match to TRBD1 (6 bases). V was cut by 0 bases and J by 4 bases, with 9 bases left in between. This CDR3 region has 15 residues. Germline CDR1 and CDR2: ENHRY and SYGVKD. CDR3 DNA: TGTGCCATCAGTGAGTCTAGAGGGGGCACCGGGGAGCTGTTTTTT. Encoded protein: CAISESRGGTGELFF.